The rows below give T cell receptor beta chains drawn from one sample of a study of OX40 agonist ivuxolimab in advanced cancers. Generated by immunoSEQ multiplex PCR, the TCRdb table keeps only in-frame clones and is missing some. This table holds tens of thousands of clones, over 70% found once. This sample comprised CD4+ or CD8+ T cells sorted from blood, obtained in a trial of the OX40 agonist ivuxolimab. All receptors come from an adult with an advanced solid tumor such as melanoma, head and neck, liver or kidney cancer. CDR3s include the opening cysteine and the closing phenylalanine or tryptophan. A D gene is named only where the DNA matches it firmly. Some rows mark clone size as missing; the rest say once, few, many or name a class of expanded clone.

size	J	V	D	DNA	CDR3
once	TRBJ2-2	TRBV25-1	-	TGTGCCAGCAGTCCCGTCGGGGGGAACACCGGGGAGCTGTTTTTT	CASSPVGGNTGELFF
-	TRBJ1-2	TRBV25-1	-	TGTGCCAGCAGTGATACCTATGGCTACACCTTC	CASSDTYGYTF
once	TRBJ1-2	TRBV27	TRBD1	TGTGCCAGCAGTACACAGGGGTTTGAAGGCTACACCTTC	CASSTQGFEGYTF
-	TRBJ2-7	TRBV6-6	TRBD2	TGTGCCAGCAGTGATACCGGGACTAGGGACGAGCAGTACTTC	CASSDTGTRDEQYF
-	TRBJ1-6	TRBV5-1	TRBD1	TGCGCCAGCAGCGACAGGGCGTCTAATTCACCCCTCCACTTT	CASSDRASNSPLHF
-	TRBJ1-2	TRBV6-5	-	TGTGCCAGCAGTTATCCACGTGCCTATGGCTACACCTTC	CASSYPRAYGYTF
-	TRBJ1-6	TRBV6-5	-	TGTGCCAGCAGCCTCTCCGGACAAGCGGATTCACCCCTCCACTTT	CASSLSGQADSPLHF
-	TRBJ2-5	TRBV6-1	-	TGTGCCAGCAGTGTCCTTAGGGAAGAGACCCAGTACTTC	CASSVLREETQYF
once	TRBJ2-7	TRBV7-9	-	TGTGCCAGCAGCCTTAGCCCAAACTACGAGCAGTACTTC	CASSLSPNYEQYF
-	TRBJ2-1	TRBV29-1	TRBD1	TGCACCTCCTCCGTCGGGACAGGGGGCGATGAGCAGTTCTTC	CTSSVGTGGDEQFF
-	TRBJ2-5	TRBV10-3	TRBD1	TGTGCCATCAGTGAGCCAAGACAGGGAGAGACCCAGTACTTC	CAISEPRQGETQYF
-	TRBJ2-3	TRBV6-5	TRBD2	TGTGCCAGCAGGAGAGCGGGAGGGCCGGGTACGCAGTATTTT	CASRRAGGPGTQYF
-	TRBJ1-1	TRBV6-5	-	TGTGCCAGCAGTTACAGGAATTCAGCAACTGAAGCTTTCTTT	CASSYRNSATEAFF
-	TRBJ2-4	TRBV6-6	TRBD2	TGTGCCAGCAGTCGGGGAGGGATACTAGCCAAAAACATTCAGTACTTC	CASSRGGILAKNIQYF
-	TRBJ1-2	TRBV27	TRBD1	TGTGCCAGCAGTCTCTCGGAGCAGGGGGATGGCTACACCTTC	CASSLSEQGDGYTF
-	TRBJ2-7	TRBV6-6	TRBD1	TGTGCCAGCAGTTACTCGAGACAGGGCTCCTACGAGCAGTACTTC	CASSYSRQGSYEQYF
-	TRBJ2-2	TRBV5-1	TRBD2	TGCGCCAGCAATCCGGCGGGAGGGACCGGGGAGCTGTTTTTT	CASNPAGGTGELFF
-	TRBJ1-3	TRBV7-2	TRBD1	TGTGCCAGCAGCTTAAGGGACAGTGGAAACACCATATATTTT	CASSLRDSGNTIYF
-	TRBJ2-5	TRBV25-1	-	TGTGCCAGCAGTTTAGACGGGCGAGAGACCCAGTACTTC	CASSLDGRETQYF
-	TRBJ2-5	TRBV11-3	-	TGTGCCAGCAGCTTAGAGGGCCCGGAGACCCAGTACTTC	CASSLEGPETQYF
-	TRBJ1-2	TRBV30	TRBD1	TGTGCCTGGATTGGACAGGTCTATGGCTACACCTTC	CAWIGQVYGYTF
-	TRBJ1-1	TRBV15	TRBD1	TGTGCCACCAGCAGAGGGGGGACAGCCCAAAACACTGAAGCTTTCTTT	CATSRGGTAQNTEAFF
-	TRBJ1-1	TRBV4-3	-	TGCGCCAGCAGCCAAGGGCCCAGAGTGACTGAAGCTTTCTTT	CASSQGPRVTEAFF
-	TRBJ2-5	TRBV2	-	TGTGCCAGGTGTAACTCGGGCCACCAAGAGACCCAGTACTTC	CARCNSGHQETQYF
-	TRBJ2-1	TRBV19	-	TGTGCCAGCGCCGATGGCGGGGGCCTGACGGAGCAGTTCTTC	CASADGGGLTEQFF
-	TRBJ2-7	TRBV5-1	TRBD1	TGCGCCAGCAGCTCAGGGACAGGGCAACTACGGGAGCAGTACTTC	CASSSGTGQLREQYF
few	TRBJ2-7	TRBV11-2	-	TGTGCCAGCAGCTTGGTCAGGGTCCACGAGCAGTACTTC	CASSLVRVHEQYF